This entry lists 18 T cell receptor beta chains sequenced from one sample in a study of blood T cell repertoires in COVID-19. Assay used: immunoSEQ multiplex PCR; TCRdb lists only in-frame clones, some missing. This sample has about 250,000 clones; around 90% occur once, and the top ten carry 3.1%. The sequenced sample consisted of PBMCs or T cells enriched from blood (not recorded which). All receptors derive from a woman in her 40s who had been exposed to COVID-19.

The chain recombines TRBV21-1 with TRBJ2-7; the table's TRBD2 call for D was not verified on the DNA. TRBV21-1 is given as a pseudogene. The CDR3 totals 15 residues. The CDR3 protein is CASSKRTSGSLEQYV. DNA for the CDR3: TGTGCCAGCAGCAAAAGGACTAGCGGGAGCCTCGAGCAGTACGTC.

The rearrangement uses TRBV3-1 (or the pseudogene TRBV3-2) and TRBJ1-4, with a weak D call TRBD1 (5 bases). Germline lookup yields CDR1 LGHDT and CDR2 YNNKEL (reference sequence). The germline V and J ends were trimmed by 5 bases and 8 bases, with 9 bases remaining between them. CDR3 length equals 12 residues. Written as DNA, the CDR3 is TGTGCCAGCAGCTCAGGGTACGAAAAACTGTTTTTT. Residues: CASSSGYEKLFF.

CDR3 sequence reads: CASSGRVADTQYF. Here the CDR3 DNA reads TGTGCCAGCAGTGGCAGGGTGGCAGATACGCAGTATTTT. The chain recombines TRBV12-3 or TRBV12-4 with TRBJ2-3, with D possibly being TRBD1 (5 bases). V was clipped by 5 bases and J by 4 bases, with 10 bases between them. CDR3 length: 13 residues.

V usage is TRBV28 and J usage is TRBJ1-1; D is possibly TRBD1 (5 bases). CDR1 is MDHEN and CDR2 is SYDVKM in the germline V gene. V lost 6 bases and J 1 base, leaving 15 bases between the germline ends. This CDR3 has 15 residues. DNA for the CDR3: TGTGCCAGCAGACCCCGTGATGGGGCGAACACTGAAGCTTTCTTT. Its translation is CASRPRDGANTEAFF.

The gene calls are TRBV6-2 or TRBV6-3 and TRBJ2-7, with TRBD1 as a possible D gene (6 bases). Trimming pared 0 bases from V and 0 bases from J, leaving 15 bases between. Germline V gene lookup returns CDR1 MNHEY and CDR2 SVGEGT. The CDR3 has 17 residues. The CDR3 loop is CASSYSLDSGASYEQYF. CDR3 nucleotides: TGTGCCAGCAGTTACTCTCTCGACTCAGGGGCCTCCTACGAGCAGTACTTC.

This clone was observed once. The rearrangement links TRBV28 to TRBJ2-3; the D is unclear. The germline V and J ends were trimmed by 6 bases and 10 bases, with 14 bases remaining between them. The CDR3 contains 12 residues. Germline CDR1 is MDHEN and CDR2 is SYDVKM. Here the CDR3 DNA reads TGTGCCAGCAGCTCTACTTCTGTTGCGCAGTATTTT. Translation gives CASSSTSVAQYF.

V is TRBV7-3 and J is TRBJ2-1, with TRBD2 identical over 7 bases. CDR3 length: 18 residues. V gave up 3 bases and J gave up 5 bases; unmatched junction bases: 16. Germline loops: CDR1 SGHTA, CDR2 FQGTGA. CDR3 sequence (DNA): TGTGCCAGCAGCTTCGCACGCCCTCTAGCGGTGGGGCACAATGAGCAGTTCTTC. It codes for CASSFARPLAVGHNEQFF.

V is TRBV18 and J is TRBJ1-1; D is perhaps TRBD1 (6 bases). The germline gives CDR1 KGHSH, CDR2 LQKENI. V gave up 2 bases and J gave up 4 bases, with 17 bases separating them. This CDR3 comprises 16 residues. The CDR3 DNA is TGTGCCAGCTCACCATACGATAACCCACAGGGCACTGAAGCTTTCTTT. Protein sequence: CASSPYDNPQGTEAFF.

This clone was seen only once. The chain has TRBV10-3 and TRBJ1-6, with 8 bases fitting TRBD1. CDR3 size: 17 residues. Germline V gene sequence: CDR1 ENHRY, CDR2 SYGVKD. Unmatched junction bases numbered 11, after V lost 3 bases and J lost 7 bases. CDR3 coding DNA: TGTGCCATCAGTGAAGATAGGGACAGGTCCTCGAATTCACCCCTCCACTTT. Residues: CAISEDRDRSSNSPLHF.

V is TRBV24-1 and J is TRBJ2-1; 10 bases line up with TRBD2. The CDR3 spans 15 residues. J gave up 4 bases and V 3 bases, and 2 bases lay outside the gene matches. In germline, CDR1 is KGHDR, CDR2 SFDVKD. The CDR3 DNA reads as TGTGCCACCAGTGATGAAGCGGGAGGGTACAATGAGCAGTTCTTC. It codes for CATSDEAGGYNEQFF.

CDR3 coding DNA: TGTGCCAGCAGCGGGTGGGCAGGGGGCCGGACCGGGGAGCTGTTTTTT. This codes for CASSGWAGGRTGELFF. The V gene is TRBV5-5, the J gene TRBJ2-2; 8 nucleotides line up with TRBD1. From germline, CDR1 is SGHKS and CDR2 YYEKEE (reference sequence). This CDR3 contains 16 residues. V shed 4 bases, J shed 5 bases, and the junction held 10 bases outside the gene matches.

As regards this clone: One end of the junction does not line up with germline, which may come from a read error. This chain links TRBV5-1 with TRBJ2-1; 9 positions match TRBD2. The CDR3 loop spans 14 amino acids. CDR1 and CDR2 from the germline V gene are SGHRS and YFSETQ. CDR3 loop: CASSFVAGAYEQFF. CDR3 nucleotides: TGTGCCAGCAGCTTCGTAGCGGGAGCTTATGAGCAGTTCTTC. The entire variable domain, with the rest obtained from reference TRBV5-1 and TRBJ2-1, is as follows: KAGVTQTPRYLIKTRGQQVTLSCSPISGHRSVSWYQQTPGQGLQFLFEYFSETQRNKGNFPGRFSGRQFSNSRSEMNVSTLELGDSALYLCASSFVAGAYEQFFGPGTRLTVL.

J is TRBJ1-6 and V is TRBV12-3 or TRBV12-4; 8 bases fit TRBD1. Trimming at V came to 5 bases and at J to 12 bases, leaving 3 bases not matched to a gene. CDR3 length: 12 residues. This CDR3 is CASSLQGGPLHF. CDR3 coding DNA: TGTGCCAGCAGTCTACAGGGGGGACCCCTCCACTTT.

This chain uses TRBV11-3 with TRBJ1-2; TRBD1 is a possible D gene (6 bases). The germline V gene encodes CDR1 SGHNT and CDR2 YENEEA. Trimming stripped 9 bases from V and 4 bases from J, with 12 bases between. This CDR3 is built from 12 residues. As DNA, the CDR3 is TGTGCCAGTTACAGGGTTGGCTATGGCTACACCTTC. Translating gives CASYRVGYGYTF.

CDR3 in amino acids: CASSWTSLDTQYF. The DNA for the CDR3 is TGTGCCAGCAGCTGGACTAGTCTAGATACGCAGTATTTT. The chain couples TRBV5-6 to TRBJ2-3, with 7 bases lining up with TRBD2. After removal of 3 bases from V and 5 bases from J, the junction contained 3 bases not matched to a gene. This CDR3 has 13 amino acids. Per germline, CDR1 SGHDT and CDR2 YYEEEE.

The genes are TRBV24-1 and TRBJ2-2; 12 bases are a match to TRBD2. The CDR3 runs to 18 residues. The V gene's germline CDR1 is KGHDR and CDR2 SFDVKD. The V gene end was trimmed by 1 base and the J gene end by 3 bases; junction bases not matched to a gene: 5. In nucleotides, the CDR3 is TGTGCCACCAGTGATTTCGGGCGACTAGCGGGAGACACCGGGGAGCTGTTTTTT. Amino acids: CATSDFGRLAGDTGELFF.

The chain uses TRBV11-3 and TRBJ1-4, with 7 bases that match TRBD1. Losses at the gene ends were 6 bases for V and 7 bases for J; bases not matched to a gene: 11. Per germline, CDR1 SGHNT and CDR2 YENEEA. The length of the CDR3 is 15 residues. The CDR3 here is CASSPYGRGAEKLFF. The CDR3 region has the DNA TGTGCCAGCAGTCCATATGGCAGGGGGGCTGAAAAACTGTTTTTT. The whole variable domain, filled in from reference TRBV11-3 and TRBJ1-4, reads EAGVVQSPRYKIIEKKQPVAFWCNPISGHNTLYWYLQNLGQGPELLIRYENEEAVDDSQLPKDRFSAERLKGVDSTLKIQPAELGDSAVYLCASSPYGRGAEKLFFGSGTQLSVL.

The chain joins TRBV7-2 to TRBJ1-3; no firm D call. The germline CDR1 and CDR2 sequences are SGHTA and FQGNSA. The CDR3 is 14 amino acids. Trimming took 3 bases from V and 4 from J, leaving 10 bases between them. CDR3 loop: CASSFSNRGNTIYF. The CDR3 nucleotides are TGTGCCAGCAGCTTTTCCAATCGGGGAAACACCATATATTTT.